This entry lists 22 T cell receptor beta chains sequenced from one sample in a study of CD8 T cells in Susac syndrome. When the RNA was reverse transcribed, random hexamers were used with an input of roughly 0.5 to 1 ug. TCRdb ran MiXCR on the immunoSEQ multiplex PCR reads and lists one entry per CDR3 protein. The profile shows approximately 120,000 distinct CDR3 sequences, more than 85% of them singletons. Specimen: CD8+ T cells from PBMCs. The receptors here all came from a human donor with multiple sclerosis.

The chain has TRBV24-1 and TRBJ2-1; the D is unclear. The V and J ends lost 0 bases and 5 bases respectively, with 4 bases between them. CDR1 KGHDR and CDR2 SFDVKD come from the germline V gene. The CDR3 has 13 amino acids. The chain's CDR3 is CATSDLLDNEQFF. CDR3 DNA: TGTGCCACCAGTGATTTGTTGGACAATGAGCAGTTCTTC.

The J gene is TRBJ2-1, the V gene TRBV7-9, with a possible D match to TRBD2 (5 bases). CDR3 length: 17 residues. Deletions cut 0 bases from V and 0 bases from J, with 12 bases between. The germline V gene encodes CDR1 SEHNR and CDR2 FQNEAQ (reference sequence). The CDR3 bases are TGTGCCAGCAGCTTAGCTTACGGGGTCAGCTCCTACAATGAGCAGTTCTTC. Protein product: CASSLAYGVSSYNEQFF. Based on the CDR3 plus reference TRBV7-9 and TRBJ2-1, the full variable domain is DTGVSQNPRHKITKRGQNVTFRCDPISEHNRLYWYRQTLGQGPEFLTYFQNEAQLEKSRLLSDRFSAERPKGSFSTLEIQRTEQGDSAMYLCASSLAYGVSSYNEQFFGPGTRLTVL.

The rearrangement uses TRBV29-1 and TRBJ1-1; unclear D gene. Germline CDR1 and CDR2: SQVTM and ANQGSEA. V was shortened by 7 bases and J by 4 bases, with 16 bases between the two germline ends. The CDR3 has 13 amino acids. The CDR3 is CSAPGPWGTEAFF. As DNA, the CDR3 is TGCAGCGCTCCAGGACCCTGGGGCACTGAAGCTTTCTTT.

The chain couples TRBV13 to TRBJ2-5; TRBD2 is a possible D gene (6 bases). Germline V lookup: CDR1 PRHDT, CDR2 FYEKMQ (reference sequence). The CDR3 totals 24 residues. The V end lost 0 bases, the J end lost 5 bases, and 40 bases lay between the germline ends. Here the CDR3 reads CASSLGVGPLRGRSGAERWETQYF. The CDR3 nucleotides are TGTGCCAGCAGCTTAGGGGTGGGACCCCTGCGGGGTCGATCTGGAGCGGAGAGGTGGGAGACCCAGTACTTC.

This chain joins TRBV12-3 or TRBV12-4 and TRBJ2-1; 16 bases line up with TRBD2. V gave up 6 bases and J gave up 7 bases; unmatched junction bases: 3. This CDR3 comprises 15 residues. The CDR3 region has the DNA TGTGCCAGCAGGGGGACTAGCGGGAGGGCTAATGAGCAGTTCTTC. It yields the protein CASRGTSGRANEQFF.

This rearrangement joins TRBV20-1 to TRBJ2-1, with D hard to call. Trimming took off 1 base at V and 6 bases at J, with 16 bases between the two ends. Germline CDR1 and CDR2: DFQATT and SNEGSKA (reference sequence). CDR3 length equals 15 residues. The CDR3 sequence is CSARAPESRRNEQFF. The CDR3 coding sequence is TGCAGTGCTAGAGCCCCTGAGAGCAGGCGCAATGAGCAGTTCTTC.

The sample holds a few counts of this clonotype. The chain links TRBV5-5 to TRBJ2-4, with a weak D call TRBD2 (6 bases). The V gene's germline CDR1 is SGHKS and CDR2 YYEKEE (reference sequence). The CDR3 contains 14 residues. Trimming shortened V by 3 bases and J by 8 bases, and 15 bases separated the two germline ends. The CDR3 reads CASSWETSLDIQYF. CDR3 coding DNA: TGTGCCAGCAGCTGGGAGACTAGTTTGGACATTCAGTACTTC. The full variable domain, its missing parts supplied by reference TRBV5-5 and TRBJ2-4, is DAGVTQSPTHLIKTRGQQVTLRCSPISGHKSVSWYQQVLGQGPQFIFQYYEKEERGRGNFPDRFSARQFPNYSSELNVNALLLGDSALYLCASSWETSLDIQYFGAGTRLSVL.

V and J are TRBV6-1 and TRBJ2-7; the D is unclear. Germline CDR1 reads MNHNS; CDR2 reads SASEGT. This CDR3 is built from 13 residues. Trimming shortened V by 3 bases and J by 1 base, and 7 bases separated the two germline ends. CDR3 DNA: TGTGCCAGCAGTGAGACAATTTCCTACGAGCAGTACTTC. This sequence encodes CASSETISYEQYF.

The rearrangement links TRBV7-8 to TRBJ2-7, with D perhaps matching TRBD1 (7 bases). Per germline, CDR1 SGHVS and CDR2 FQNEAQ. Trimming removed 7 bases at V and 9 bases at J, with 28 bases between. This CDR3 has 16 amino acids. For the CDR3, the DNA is TGTGCCAGCACTATAAGGGCGGGGACAGAACTAACTCGGCAGTACTTC. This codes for CASTIRAGTELTRQYF.

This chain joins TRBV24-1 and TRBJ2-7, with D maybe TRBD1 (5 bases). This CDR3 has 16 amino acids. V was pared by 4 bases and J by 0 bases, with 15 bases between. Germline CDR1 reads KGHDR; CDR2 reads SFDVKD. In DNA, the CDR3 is TGTGCCACCAGTGACCCCGACAGCCATAGCTCCTACGAGCAGTACGTC. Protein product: CATSDPDSHSSYEQYV.

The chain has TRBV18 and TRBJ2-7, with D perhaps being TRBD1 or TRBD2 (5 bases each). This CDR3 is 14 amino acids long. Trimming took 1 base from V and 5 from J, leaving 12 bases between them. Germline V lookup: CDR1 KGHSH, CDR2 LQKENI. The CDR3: CASSPRDPRDEQYF. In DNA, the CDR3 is TGTGCCAGCTCACCACGGGACCCTAGGGACGAGCAGTACTTC.

CDR3 residues: CASSTPKGEQYF. DNA for the CDR3: TGTGCCAGCAGTACACCCAAGGGCGAGCAGTACTTC. V and J are TRBV6-2 or TRBV6-3 and TRBJ2-7, with D unresolved. V lost 5 bases and J 6 bases, leaving 11 bases between the germline ends. Germline lookup yields CDR1 MNHEY and CDR2 SVGEGT. This CDR3 has 12 amino acids.

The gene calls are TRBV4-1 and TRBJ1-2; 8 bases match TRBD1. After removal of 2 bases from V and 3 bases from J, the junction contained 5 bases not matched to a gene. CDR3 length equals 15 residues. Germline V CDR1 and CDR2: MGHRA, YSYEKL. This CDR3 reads CASSQPRTGHYGYTF. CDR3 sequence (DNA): TGCGCCAGCAGCCAACCTCGGACAGGGCACTATGGCTACACCTTC.

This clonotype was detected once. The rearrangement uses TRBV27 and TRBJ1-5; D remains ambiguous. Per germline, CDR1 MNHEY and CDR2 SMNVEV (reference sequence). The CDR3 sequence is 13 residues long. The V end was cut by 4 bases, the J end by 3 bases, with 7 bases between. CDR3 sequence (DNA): TGTGCCAGCAGTTCGGGTTACAATCAGCCCCAGCATTTT. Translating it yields CASSSGYNQPQHF.

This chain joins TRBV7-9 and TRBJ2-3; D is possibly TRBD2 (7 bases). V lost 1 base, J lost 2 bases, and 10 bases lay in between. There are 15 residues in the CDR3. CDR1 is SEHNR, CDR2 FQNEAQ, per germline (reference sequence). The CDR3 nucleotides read TGTGCCAGCAGCTTAGTCGGGGGGCCCACAGATACGCAGTATTTT. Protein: CASSLVGGPTDTQYF.

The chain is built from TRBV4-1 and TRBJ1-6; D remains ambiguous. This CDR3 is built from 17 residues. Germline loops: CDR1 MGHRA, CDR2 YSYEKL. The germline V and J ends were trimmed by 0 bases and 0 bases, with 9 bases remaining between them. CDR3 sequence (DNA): TGCGCCAGCAGCCAAGAAGCGGGGAGCTCCTATAATTCACCCCTCCACTTT. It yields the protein CASSQEAGSSYNSPLHF.

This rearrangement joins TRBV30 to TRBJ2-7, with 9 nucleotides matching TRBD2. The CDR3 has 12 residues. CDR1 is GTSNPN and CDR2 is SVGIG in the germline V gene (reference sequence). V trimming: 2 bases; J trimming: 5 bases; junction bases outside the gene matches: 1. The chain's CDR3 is CAWSSSGNEQYV. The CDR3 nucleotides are TGTGCCTGGAGTTCTAGCGGGAACGAGCAGTACGTC.

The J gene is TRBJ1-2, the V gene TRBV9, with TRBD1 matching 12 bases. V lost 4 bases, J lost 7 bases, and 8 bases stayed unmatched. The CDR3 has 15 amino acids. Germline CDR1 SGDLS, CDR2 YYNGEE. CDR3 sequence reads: CASSFPGQGAGGYTF. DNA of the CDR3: TGTGCCAGCAGCTTCCCGGGACAGGGGGCCGGTGGCTACACCTTC.

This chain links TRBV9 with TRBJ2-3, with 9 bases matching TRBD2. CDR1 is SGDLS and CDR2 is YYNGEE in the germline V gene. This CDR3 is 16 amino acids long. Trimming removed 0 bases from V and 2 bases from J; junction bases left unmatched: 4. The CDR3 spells CASSVAAGGPTDTQYF. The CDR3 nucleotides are TGTGCCAGCAGCGTAGCGGCGGGAGGGCCCACAGATACGCAGTATTTT.

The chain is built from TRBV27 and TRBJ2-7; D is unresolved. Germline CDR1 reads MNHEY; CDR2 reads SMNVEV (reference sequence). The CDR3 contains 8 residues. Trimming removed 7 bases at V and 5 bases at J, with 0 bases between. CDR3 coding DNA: TGTGCCAGCAACGAGCAGTACGTC. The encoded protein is CASNEQYV.

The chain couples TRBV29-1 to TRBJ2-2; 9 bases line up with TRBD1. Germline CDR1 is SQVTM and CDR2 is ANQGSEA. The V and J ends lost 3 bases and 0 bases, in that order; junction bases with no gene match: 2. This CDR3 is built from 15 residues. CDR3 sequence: CSVDGTGSNTGELFF. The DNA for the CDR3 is TGCAGCGTTGACGGGACAGGGTCGAACACCGGGGAGCTGTTTTTT.

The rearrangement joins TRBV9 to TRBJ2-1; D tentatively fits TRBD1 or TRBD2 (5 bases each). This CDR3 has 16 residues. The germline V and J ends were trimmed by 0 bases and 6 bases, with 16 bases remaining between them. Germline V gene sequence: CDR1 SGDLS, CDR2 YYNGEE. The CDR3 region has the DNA TGTGCCAGCAGCGTAGCCAGTAAGGGGAGTGGCAATGAGCAGTTCTTC. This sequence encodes CASSVASKGSGNEQFF.